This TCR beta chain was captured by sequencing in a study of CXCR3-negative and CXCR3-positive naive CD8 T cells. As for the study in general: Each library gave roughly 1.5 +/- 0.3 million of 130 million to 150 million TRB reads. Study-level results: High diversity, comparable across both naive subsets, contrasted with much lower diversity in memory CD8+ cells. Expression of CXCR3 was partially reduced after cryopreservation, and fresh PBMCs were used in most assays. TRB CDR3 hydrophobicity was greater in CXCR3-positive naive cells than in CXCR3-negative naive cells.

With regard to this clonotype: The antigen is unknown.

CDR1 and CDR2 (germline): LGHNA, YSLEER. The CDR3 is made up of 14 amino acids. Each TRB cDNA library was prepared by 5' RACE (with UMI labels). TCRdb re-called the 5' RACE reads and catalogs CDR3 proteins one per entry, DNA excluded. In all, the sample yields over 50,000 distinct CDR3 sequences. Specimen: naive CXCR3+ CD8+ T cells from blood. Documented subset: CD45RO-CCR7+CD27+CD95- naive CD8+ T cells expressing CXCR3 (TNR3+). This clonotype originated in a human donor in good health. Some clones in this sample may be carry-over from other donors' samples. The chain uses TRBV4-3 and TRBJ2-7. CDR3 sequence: CASSQEVGNYEQYF.